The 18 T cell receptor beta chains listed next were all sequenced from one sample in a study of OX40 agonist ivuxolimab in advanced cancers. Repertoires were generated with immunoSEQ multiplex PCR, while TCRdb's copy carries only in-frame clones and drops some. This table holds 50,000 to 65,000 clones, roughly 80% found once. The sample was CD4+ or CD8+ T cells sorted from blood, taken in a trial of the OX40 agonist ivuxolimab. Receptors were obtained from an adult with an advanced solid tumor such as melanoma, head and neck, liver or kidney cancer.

The CDR3 DNA reads as TGTGCCATCAGTGAAGAAACAGGGAGTGAGCAGTTCTTC. The encoded protein is CAISEETGSEQFF. The rearrangement links TRBV10-3 to TRBJ2-1, with D possibly being TRBD1 (6 bases). CDR3 length: 13 amino acids. V was pared by 3 bases and J by 9 bases, with 12 bases between. In germline, CDR1 is ENHRY, CDR2 SYGVKD.

This CDR3 reads CSVDTGDYGYTF. The CDR3 nucleotides read TGCAGCGTTGATACGGGGGACTATGGCTACACCTTC. This sequence joins TRBV29-1 and TRBJ1-2; a possible D gene is TRBD1 (5 bases). CDR1 SQVTM and CDR2 ANQGSEA come from the germline V gene. This CDR3 region has 12 residues. With 3 bases removed from V and 3 bases from J, the gap between germline ends came to 8 bases. Full variable domain (rest looked up from reference TRBV29-1 and TRBJ1-2): SAVISQKPSRDICQRGTSLTIQCQVDSQVTMMFWYRQQPGQSLTLIATANQGSEATYESGFVIDKFPISRPNLTFSTLTVSNMSPEDSSIYLCSVDTGDYGYTFGSGTRLTVV.

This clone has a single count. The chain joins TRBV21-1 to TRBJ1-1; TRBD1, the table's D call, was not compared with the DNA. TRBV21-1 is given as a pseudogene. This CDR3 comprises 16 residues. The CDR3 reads CASSRTRGSLDTEAFF. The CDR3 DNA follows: TGTGCCAGCAGCAGGACAAGGGGTAGTTTGGACACTGAAGCTTTCTTT.

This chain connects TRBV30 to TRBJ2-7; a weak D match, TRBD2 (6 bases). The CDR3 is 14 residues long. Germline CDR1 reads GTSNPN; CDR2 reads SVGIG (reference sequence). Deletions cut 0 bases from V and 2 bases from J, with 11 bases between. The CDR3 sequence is CAWSVREPTYEQYF. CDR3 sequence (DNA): TGTGCCTGGAGTGTACGGGAGCCCACCTACGAGCAGTACTTC.

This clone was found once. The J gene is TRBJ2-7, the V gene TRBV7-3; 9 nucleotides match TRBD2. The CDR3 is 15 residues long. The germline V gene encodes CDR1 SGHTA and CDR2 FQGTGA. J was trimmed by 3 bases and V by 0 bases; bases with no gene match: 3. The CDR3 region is CASSLTLTSGYEQYF. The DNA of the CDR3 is TGTGCCAGCAGCTTAACCCTGACTAGCGGCTACGAGCAGTACTTC. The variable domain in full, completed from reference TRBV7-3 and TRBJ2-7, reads GAGVSQTPSNKVTEKGKYVELRCDPISGHTALYWYRQSLGQGPEFLIYFQGTGAADDSGLPNDRFFAVRPEGSVSTLKIQRTERGDSAVYLCASSLTLTSGYEQYFGPGTRLTVT.

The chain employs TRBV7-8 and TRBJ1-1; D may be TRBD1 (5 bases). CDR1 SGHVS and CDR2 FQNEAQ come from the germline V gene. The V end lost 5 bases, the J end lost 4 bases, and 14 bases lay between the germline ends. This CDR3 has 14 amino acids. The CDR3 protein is CASSPTGPVTEAFF. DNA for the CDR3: TGTGCCAGCAGCCCTACGGGGCCGGTCACTGAAGCTTTCTTT.

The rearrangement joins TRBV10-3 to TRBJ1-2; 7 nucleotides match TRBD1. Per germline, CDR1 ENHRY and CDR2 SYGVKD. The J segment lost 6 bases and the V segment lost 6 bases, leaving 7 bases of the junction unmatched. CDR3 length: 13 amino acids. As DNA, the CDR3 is TGTGCCATCAGCACACTGCAGGGGGATGGCTACACCTTC. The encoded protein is CAISTLQGDGYTF.

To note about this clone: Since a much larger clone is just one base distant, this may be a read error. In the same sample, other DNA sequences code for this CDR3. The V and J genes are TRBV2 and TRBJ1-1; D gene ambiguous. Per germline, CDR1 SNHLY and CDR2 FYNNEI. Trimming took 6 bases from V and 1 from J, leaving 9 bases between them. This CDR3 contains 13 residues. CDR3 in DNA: TGTGCCAGCAGCTACACAGAGAACACTGAAGCTTTCTTT. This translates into CASSYTENTEAFF.

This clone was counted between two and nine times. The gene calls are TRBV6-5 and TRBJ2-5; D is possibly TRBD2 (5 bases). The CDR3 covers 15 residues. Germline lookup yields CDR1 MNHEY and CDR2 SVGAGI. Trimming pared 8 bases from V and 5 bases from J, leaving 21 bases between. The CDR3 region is CASAPTGSHGETQYF. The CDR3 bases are TGTGCCAGCGCCCCAACGGGATCCCATGGGGAGACCCAGTACTTC.

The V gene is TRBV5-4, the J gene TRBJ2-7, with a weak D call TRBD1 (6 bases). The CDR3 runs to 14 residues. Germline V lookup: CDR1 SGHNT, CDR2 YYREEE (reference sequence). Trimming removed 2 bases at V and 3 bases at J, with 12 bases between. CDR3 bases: TGTGCCAGCAGCTTTGCAGGGGTTAACTACGAGCAGTACTTC. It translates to CASSFAGVNYEQYF.

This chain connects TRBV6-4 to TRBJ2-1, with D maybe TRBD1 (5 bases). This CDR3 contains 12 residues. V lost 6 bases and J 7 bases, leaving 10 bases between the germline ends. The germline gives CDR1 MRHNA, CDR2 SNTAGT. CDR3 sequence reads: CASSNYRNEQFF. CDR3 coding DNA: TGTGCCAGCAGCAACTACAGGAATGAGCAGTTCTTC.

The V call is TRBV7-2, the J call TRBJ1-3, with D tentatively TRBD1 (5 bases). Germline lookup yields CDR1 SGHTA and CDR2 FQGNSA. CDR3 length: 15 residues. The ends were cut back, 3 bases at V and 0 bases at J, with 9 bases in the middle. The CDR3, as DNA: TGTGCCAGCAGCTTCGGACATGCCTCTGGAAACACCATATATTTT. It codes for CASSFGHASGNTIYF.

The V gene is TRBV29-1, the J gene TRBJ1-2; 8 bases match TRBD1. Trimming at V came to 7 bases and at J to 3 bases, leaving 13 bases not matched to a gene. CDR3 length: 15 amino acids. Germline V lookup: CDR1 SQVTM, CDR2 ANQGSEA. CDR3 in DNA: TGCAGCGCCGTCGGACAGGGCGTATCCTACTATGGCTACACCTTC. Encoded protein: CSAVGQGVSYYGYTF.

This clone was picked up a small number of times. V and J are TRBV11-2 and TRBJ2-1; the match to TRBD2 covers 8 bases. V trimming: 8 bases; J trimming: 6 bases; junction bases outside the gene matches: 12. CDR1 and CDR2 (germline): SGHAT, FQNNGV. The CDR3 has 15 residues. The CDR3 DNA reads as TGTGCCAGCGCCCGGAGAGCGGGGGTGACCAATGAGCAGTTCTTC. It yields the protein CASARRAGVTNEQFF.

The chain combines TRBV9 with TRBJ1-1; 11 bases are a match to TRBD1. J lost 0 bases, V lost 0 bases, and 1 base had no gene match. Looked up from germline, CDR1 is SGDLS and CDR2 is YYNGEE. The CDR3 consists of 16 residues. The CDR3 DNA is TGTGCCAGCAGCGTAGGGACAGGGGGCCTGAACACTGAAGCTTTCTTT. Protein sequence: CASSVGTGGLNTEAFF.

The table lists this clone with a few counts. DNA of the CDR3: TGTGTCAGGCCTGATCAGCCCCAGCATTTT. Its translation: CVRPDQPQHF. The chain employs TRBV7-4 and TRBJ1-5, with D uncertain. The CDR3 consists of 10 residues. Germline values: CDR1 SGHVT, CDR2 SQSDAQ.

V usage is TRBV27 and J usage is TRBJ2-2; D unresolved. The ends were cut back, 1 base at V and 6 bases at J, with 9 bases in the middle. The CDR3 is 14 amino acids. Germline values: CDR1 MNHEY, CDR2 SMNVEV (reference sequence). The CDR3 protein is CASSLWTPPGELFF. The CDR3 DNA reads TGTGCCAGCAGTTTATGGACGCCTCCCGGGGAGCTGTTTTTT.

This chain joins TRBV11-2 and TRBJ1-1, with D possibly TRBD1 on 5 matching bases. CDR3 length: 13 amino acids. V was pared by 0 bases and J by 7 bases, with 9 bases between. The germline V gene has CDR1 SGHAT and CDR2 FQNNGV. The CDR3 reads CASSLDITGEAFF. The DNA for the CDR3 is TGTGCCAGCAGCTTAGATATCACAGGTGAAGCTTTCTTT.